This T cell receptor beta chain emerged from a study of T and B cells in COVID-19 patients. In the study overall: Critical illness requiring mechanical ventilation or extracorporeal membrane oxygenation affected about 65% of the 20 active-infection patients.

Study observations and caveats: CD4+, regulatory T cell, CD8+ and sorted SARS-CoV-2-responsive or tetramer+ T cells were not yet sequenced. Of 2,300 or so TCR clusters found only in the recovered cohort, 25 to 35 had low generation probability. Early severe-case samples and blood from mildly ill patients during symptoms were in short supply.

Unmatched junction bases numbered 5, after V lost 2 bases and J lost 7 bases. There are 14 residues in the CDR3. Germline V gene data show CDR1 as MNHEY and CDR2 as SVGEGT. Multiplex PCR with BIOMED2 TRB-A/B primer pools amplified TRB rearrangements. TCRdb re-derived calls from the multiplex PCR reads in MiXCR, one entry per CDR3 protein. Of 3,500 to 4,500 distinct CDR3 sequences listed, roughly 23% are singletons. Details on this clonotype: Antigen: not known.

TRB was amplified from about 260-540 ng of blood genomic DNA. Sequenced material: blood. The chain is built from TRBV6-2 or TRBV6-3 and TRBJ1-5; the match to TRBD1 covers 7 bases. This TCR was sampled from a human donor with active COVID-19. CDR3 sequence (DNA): TGTGCCAGCAGTTACCCGACAGGGTGGCAGCCCCAGCATTTT. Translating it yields CASSYPTGWQPQHF.